This TCR beta chain was sequenced for a study of CD8 T cells in Susac syndrome. The CDR3 totals 14 residues. Trimming took off 0 bases at V and 7 bases at J, with 12 bases between the two ends. Germline assignment: CDR1 DFQATT and CDR2 SNEGSKA (reference sequence). RNA totalling about 0.5 to 1 ug underwent reverse transcription with random hexamers. With immunoSEQ multiplex PCR, TCR beta CDR3 was amplified across 54 Vbeta and 13 Jbeta. TCRdb re-derived calls from the immunoSEQ multiplex PCR reads in MiXCR, one entry per CDR3 protein. Of 40,000 to 60,000 distinct CDR3 sequences in the sample, just over 90% were seen once.

The sequenced material came from CD8+ T cells from PBMCs. The source is a human donor with multiple sclerosis. The chain joins TRBV20-1 to TRBJ1-4, with no clear D. Here the CDR3 reads CSARDVGFGEKLFF. DNA of the CDR3: TGCAGTGCTAGAGATGTGGGGTTCGGTGAAAAACTGTTTTTT.